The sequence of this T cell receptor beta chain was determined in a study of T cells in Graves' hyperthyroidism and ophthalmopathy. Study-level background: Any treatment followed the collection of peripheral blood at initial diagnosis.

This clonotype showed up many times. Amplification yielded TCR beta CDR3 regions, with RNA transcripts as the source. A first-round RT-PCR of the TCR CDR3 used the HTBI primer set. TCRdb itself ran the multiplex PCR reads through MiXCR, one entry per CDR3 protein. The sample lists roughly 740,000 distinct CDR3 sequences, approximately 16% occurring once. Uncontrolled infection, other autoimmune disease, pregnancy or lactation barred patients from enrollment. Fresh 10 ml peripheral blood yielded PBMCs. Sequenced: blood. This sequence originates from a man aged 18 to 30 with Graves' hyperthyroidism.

CDR3 nucleotides: TGTGCCAGCAGCATGGTAGCGGGGACGTACAATGAGCAGTTCTTC. It encodes CASSMVAGTYNEQFF. The chain joins TRBV9 to TRBJ2-1; 8 positions match TRBD2. The CDR3 sequence is 15 residues long. V lost 4 bases to trimming and J lost 4 bases; unmatched junction nucleotides: 7. Germline V CDR1 and CDR2: SGDLS, YYNGEE.